Presented here are 12 T cell receptor beta chains from one specimen sequenced in a study of chemoradiotherapy in HPV16-positive cancers. This table comes from immunoSEQ multiplex PCR, and its TCRdb copy is limited to in-frame clones, with some not included. Among about 12,000 clones listed, 65% to 85% were seen once. This specimen was taken from a patient who underwent chemoradiotherapy. The receptors derive from a human donor with HPV-associated anogenital cancer.

The V gene is TRBV5-1, the J gene TRBJ2-5; a weak D match, TRBD2 (6 bases). V was trimmed by 0 bases and J by 2 bases, leaving 8 bases between them. Germline values: CDR1 SGHRS, CDR2 YFSETQ. This CDR3 comprises 14 residues. In nucleotides, the CDR3 is TGCGCCAGCAGCTTGGGGGACTCGCAAGAGACCCAGTACTTC. Translated: CASSLGDSQETQYF.

The chain links TRBV5-6 to TRBJ2-3; TRBD2 matches 8 bases. The CDR3 totals 14 residues. Germline assignment: CDR1 SGHDT and CDR2 YYEEEE. V was pared by 4 bases and J by 4 bases, with 5 bases of the junction left unmatched. CDR3 amino acids: CASSLGGGSDTQYF. As DNA, the CDR3 is TGTGCCAGCAGCCTTGGCGGGGGGTCAGATACGCAGTATTTT.

Only one count was recorded for this clone. V usage is TRBV30 and J usage is TRBJ2-7, with a possible D match to TRBD1 (6 bases). V dropped 1 base and J dropped 6 bases, with 10 bases sitting between them. CDR1 and CDR2 (germline): GTSNPN, SVGIG (reference sequence). This CDR3 spans 12 amino acids. CDR3 amino acids: CAWSEGQLEQYF. CDR3 bases: TGTGCCTGGAGTGAAGGACAGCTCGAGCAGTACTTC. Supplemented by reference TRBV30 and TRBJ2-7, the full variable domain reads SQTIHQWPATLVQPVGSPLSLECTVEGTSNPNLYWYRQAAGRGLQLLFYSVGIGQISSEVPQNLSASRPQDRQFILSSKKLLLSDSGFYLCAWSEGQLEQYFGPGTRLTVT.

This chain links TRBV5-1 with TRBJ2-7; D is possibly TRBD1 (5 bases). CDR1 SGHRS and CDR2 YFSETQ come from the germline V gene. The CDR3 has 14 residues. V lost 4 bases and J lost 0, with 11 bases in between. The CDR3 DNA reads as TGCGCCAGCAGCGTTGACAGAATCTCCTACGAGCAGTACTTC. It specifies CASSVDRISYEQYF.

CDR3 sequence (DNA): TGTGCCAGCAGTTCCCCGGCCTCGACTGACATTCAGTACTTC. As protein: CASSSPASTDIQYF. V and J are TRBV28 and TRBJ2-4; no definite D call. The germline V and J ends were trimmed by 4 bases and 8 bases, with 15 bases remaining between them. CDR3 length: 14 residues. CDR1 is MDHEN, CDR2 SYDVKM, per germline.

The chain links TRBV7-2 to TRBJ2-2, with D perhaps TRBD1 (5 bases). This CDR3 region has 15 residues. Germline V gene data show CDR1 as SGHTA and CDR2 as FQGNSA. Deletions cut 4 bases from V and 4 bases from J, with 13 bases between. In DNA form, the CDR3 reads TGTGCCAGCAGCTCAAGACAGTTTACCACCGGGGAGCTGTTTTTT. As protein: CASSSRQFTTGELFF.

The chain joins TRBV29-1 to TRBJ2-7; TRBD2 aligns across 10 bases. Germline lookup yields CDR1 SQVTM and CDR2 ANQGSEA. There are 14 residues in the CDR3. The V gene end was trimmed by 6 bases and the J gene end by 0 bases; junction bases not matched to a gene: 5. In nucleotides, the CDR3 is TGCAGCGTCGCAGGACTAGCGGACTCCTACGAGCAGTACTTC. Residues: CSVAGLADSYEQYF.

This clone was detected a few times. The genes are TRBV7-2 and TRBJ1-1; 7 bases are shared with TRBD1. The CDR3 sequence is 16 residues long. J lost 5 bases, V lost 7 bases, and 16 bases had no gene match. In germline, CDR1 is SGHTA, CDR2 FQGNSA. The CDR3, as DNA: TGTGCCAGCACCATGGGACTTAGACAGGGAGGGACTGAAGCTTTCTTT. This codes for CASTMGLRQGGTEAFF. The whole variable domain, remainder taken from reference TRBV7-2 and TRBJ1-1, is GAGVSQSPSNKVTEKGKDVELRCDPISGHTALYWYRQSLGQGLEFLIYFQGNSAPDKSGLPSDRFSAERTGGSVSTLTIQRTQQEDSAVYLCASTMGLRQGGTEAFFGQGTRLTVV.

J is TRBJ2-3 and V is TRBV4-3, with D perhaps matching TRBD2 (5 bases). The CDR3 has 14 residues. Trimming shortened V by 0 bases and J by 6 bases, and 10 bases separated the two germline ends. Germline CDR1 LGHNA, CDR2 YSLEER. CDR3 sequence reads: CASSQERGWDTQYF. The CDR3 nucleotides read TGCGCCAGCAGCCAAGAACGGGGATGGGATACGCAGTATTTT.

CDR3 nucleotides: TGCGCCAGCAGCCAAGATTTCGGGGACAGGGACGATGAGCAGTTCTTC. Translating gives CASSQDFGDRDDEQFF. This sequence joins TRBV4-3 and TRBJ2-1, with 9 bases matching TRBD1. Germline assignment: CDR1 LGHNA and CDR2 YSLEER. This CDR3 region has 16 residues. V was pared by 0 bases and J by 8 bases, with 8 bases of the junction left unmatched.

This clone was seen once. The chain couples TRBV19 to TRBJ1-4; perhaps TRBD1 as D (6 bases). The germline V gene encodes CDR1 LNHDA and CDR2 SQIVND (reference sequence). The CDR3 is 15 residues long. V was clipped by 4 bases and J by 0 bases, with 9 bases between them. The CDR3 spells CASSKRTATNEKLFF. Here the CDR3 DNA reads TGTGCCAGTAGTAAACGGACAGCAACTAATGAAAAACTGTTTTTT. The whole variable domain, remainder taken from reference TRBV19 and TRBJ1-4, is DGGITQSPKYLFRKEGQNVTLSCEQNLNHDAMYWYRQDPGQGLRLIYYSQIVNDFQKGDIAEGYSVSREKKESFPLTVTSAQKNPTAFYLCASSKRTATNEKLFFGSGTQLSVL.

The chain employs TRBV2 and TRBJ2-2, with D possibly TRBD1 on 5 matching bases. The CDR3 totals 17 residues. The V gene's germline CDR1 is SNHLY and CDR2 FYNNEI. Trimming left V 1 base short and J 1 base short, with 13 bases between. CDR3 nucleotide sequence: TGTGCCAGCAGTGAAGAGGGGCCCATCAGGAACACCGGGGAGCTGTTTTTT. It translates to CASSEEGPIRNTGELFF. The full variable domain, its missing parts supplied by reference TRBV2 and TRBJ2-2, is EPEVTQTPSHQVTQMGQEVILRCVPISNHLYFYWYRQILGQKVEFLVSFYNNEISEKSEIFDDQFSVERPDGSNFTLKIRSTKLEDSAMYFCASSEEGPIRNTGELFFGEGSRLTVL.